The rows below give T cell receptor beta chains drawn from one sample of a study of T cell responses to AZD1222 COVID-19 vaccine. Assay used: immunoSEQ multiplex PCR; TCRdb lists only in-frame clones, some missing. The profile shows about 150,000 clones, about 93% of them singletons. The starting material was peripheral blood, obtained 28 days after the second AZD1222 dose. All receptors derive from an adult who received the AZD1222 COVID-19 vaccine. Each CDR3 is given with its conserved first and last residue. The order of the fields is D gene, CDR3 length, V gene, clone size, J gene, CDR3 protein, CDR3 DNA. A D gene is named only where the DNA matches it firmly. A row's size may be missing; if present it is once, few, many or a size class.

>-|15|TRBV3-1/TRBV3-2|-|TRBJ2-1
CASSQDLLGHNEQFF
TGTGCCAGCAGCCAAGATCTACTAGGTCACAATGAGCAGTTCTTC
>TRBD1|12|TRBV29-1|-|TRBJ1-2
CSVLGTGYGYTF
TGCAGCGTTCTCGGGACAGGTTATGGCTACACCTTC
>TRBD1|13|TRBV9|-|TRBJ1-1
CASSGPGQGEAFF
TGTGCCAGCAGCGGACCAGGACAGGGTGAAGCTTTCTTT
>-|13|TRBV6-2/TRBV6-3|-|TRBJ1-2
CASSHGPSGAYTF
TGTGCCAGCAGCCACGGACCCTCCGGTGCCTACACCTTC
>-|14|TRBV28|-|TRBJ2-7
CASSGRSRGGEQYF
TGTGCCAGCTCGGGCAGAAGTAGGGGAGGCGAGCAGTACTTC
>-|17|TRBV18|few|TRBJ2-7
CASSPILGRMGTYEQYF
TGTGCCAGCTCACCTATCCTGGGGCGGATGGGGACCTACGAGCAGTACTTC
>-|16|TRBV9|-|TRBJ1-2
CASSPYSGQANYGYTF
TGTGCCAGCAGCCCTTACTCCGGCCAAGCTAACTATGGCTACACCTTC
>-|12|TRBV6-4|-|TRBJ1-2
CATHPNLYGYTF
TGTGCCACCCACCCCAATTTATATGGCTACACCTTC
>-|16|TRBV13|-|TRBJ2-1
CASSSRRGRWDNEQFF
TGTGCCAGCAGCTCCAGGCGAGGGAGATGGGACAATGAGCAGTTCTTC
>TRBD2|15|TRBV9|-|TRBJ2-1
CASSASSGKYNEQFF
TGTGCCAGCAGCGCCAGCAGCGGGAAATACAATGAGCAGTTCTTC
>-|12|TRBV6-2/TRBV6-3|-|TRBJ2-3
CASSYELDTQYF
TGTGCCAGCAGTTACGAGTTAGATACGCAGTATTTT
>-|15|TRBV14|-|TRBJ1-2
CASSQGTGRSYGYTF
TGTGCCAGCAGCCAAGGGACCGGTCGTAGCTATGGCTACACCTTC
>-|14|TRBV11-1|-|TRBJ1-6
CASSQGLFNSPLHF
TGTGCCAGCAGCCAGGGTTTATTTAATTCACCCCTCCACTTT
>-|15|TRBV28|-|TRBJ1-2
CASSFSLAGSYGYTF
TGTGCCAGCAGTTTCTCCTTGGCGGGGAGCTATGGCTACACCTTC
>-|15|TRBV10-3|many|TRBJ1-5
CATTLSGGSNQPQHF
TGTGCCACCACTCTATCGGGAGGGAGCAATCAGCCCCAGCATTTT
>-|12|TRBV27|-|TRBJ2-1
CASGSQYNEQFF
TGTGCCAGCGGGTCCCAATACAATGAGCAGTTCTTC
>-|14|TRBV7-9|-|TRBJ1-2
CASSPPGGNYGYTF
TGTGCCAGCAGCCCCCCGGGAGGGAACTATGGCTACACCTTC
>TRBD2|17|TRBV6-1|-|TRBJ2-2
CASSEVLAGAFTGELFF
TGTGCCAGCAGTGAAGTACTAGCGGGGGCCTTCACCGGGGAGCTGTTTTTT
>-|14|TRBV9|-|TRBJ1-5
CASSVGQENQPQHF
TGTGCCAGCAGCGTCGGGCAGGAGAATCAGCCCCAGCATTTT
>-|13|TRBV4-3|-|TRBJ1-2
CASSQDIFYGYTF
TGCGCCAGCAGCCAAGACATCTTCTATGGCTACACCTTC
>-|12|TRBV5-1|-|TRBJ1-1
CASSFSGLEAFF
TGCGCCAGCAGCTTTTCGGGACTCGAAGCTTTCTTT
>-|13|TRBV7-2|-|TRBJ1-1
CASSLQGRTEAFF
TGTGCCAGCAGCTTACAGGGCCGGACTGAAGCTTTCTTT
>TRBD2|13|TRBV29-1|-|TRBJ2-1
CSVVIAGDGEQFF
TGCAGCGTTGTAATTGCGGGAGACGGGGAGCAGTTCTTC
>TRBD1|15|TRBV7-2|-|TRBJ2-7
CASSRTTGHAYEQYF
TGTGCCAGCAGCCGGACGACAGGGCATGCCTACGAGCAGTACTTC
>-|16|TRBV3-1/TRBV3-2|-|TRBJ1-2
CASSQEGSIRSYGYTF
TGTGCCAGCAGCCAAGAGGGGTCGATACGGAGCTATGGCTACACCTTC